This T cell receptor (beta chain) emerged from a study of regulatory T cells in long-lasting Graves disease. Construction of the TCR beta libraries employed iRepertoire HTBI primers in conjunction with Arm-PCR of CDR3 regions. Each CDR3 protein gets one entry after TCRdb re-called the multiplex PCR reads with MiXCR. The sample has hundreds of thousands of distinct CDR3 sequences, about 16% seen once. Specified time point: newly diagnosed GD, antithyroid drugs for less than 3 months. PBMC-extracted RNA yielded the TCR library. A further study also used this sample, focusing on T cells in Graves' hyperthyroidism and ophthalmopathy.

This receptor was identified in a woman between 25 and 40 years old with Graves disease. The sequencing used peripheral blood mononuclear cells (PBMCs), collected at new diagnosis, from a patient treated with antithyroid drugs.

The DNA for the CDR3 is TGTGCCAGCAGTGGTTGGACAGGCGAGGCTGAAGCTTTCTTT. This translates into CASSGWTGEAEAFF. This chain uses TRBV28 with TRBJ1-1, with TRBD1 matching over 7 bases. Germline values: CDR1 MDHEN, CDR2 SYDVKM. V gave up 5 bases and J gave up 6 bases; unmatched junction bases: 9. This CDR3 has 14 amino acids.